This T cell receptor beta chain was found in a study of blood T cell repertoires in COVID-19. At the level of the study: Some COVID-19 samples were acute and others convalescent; all came from the United States, Italy and Spain. PBMCs, B-cell-depleted T cells, or T cells provided the cDNA or gDNA that made up the material.

The data were produced by immunoSEQ multiplex PCR, yet TCRdb's version contains in-frame clones alone and is incomplete. The sample shows about 26,000 clones, approximately 66% of them seen only once. CDR3 length equals 13 residues. The germline V and J ends were trimmed by 0 bases and 8 bases, with 10 bases remaining between them. The V gene's germline CDR1 is MNHEY and CDR2 SVGAGI. The specimen sequenced was peripheral blood. J is TRBJ1-2 and V is TRBV6-5; D is ambiguous. The clonotype comes from a man in his 60s with active or convalescent COVID-19. Here the CDR3 DNA reads TGTGCCAGCAGTTACTCGAGTTTCAGGGGCTACACCTTC. Protein: CASSYSSFRGYTF.